This entry lists 25 T cell receptor beta chains sequenced from one sample in a study of blood T cell repertoires in COVID-19. TCRdb's table, derived via immunoSEQ multiplex PCR, lists solely in-frame clones and lacks some. The repertoire holds hundreds of thousands of clones, with 65% to 85% as singletons. The specimen was peripheral blood. The receptors stem from a woman of 80 years or more with acute or convalescent COVID-19.

The rearrangement links TRBV11-2 to TRBJ2-2; tentative D call: TRBD1 (5 bases). CDR1 and CDR2 from the germline V gene are SGHAT and FQNNGV. The CDR3 contains 17 residues. V was pared by 2 bases and J by 0 bases, with 13 bases between. CDR3 sequence reads: CASSLRGSTSNTGELFF. In nucleotides, the CDR3 is TGTGCCAGCAGCTTAAGGGGCAGTACCTCGAACACCGGGGAGCTGTTTTTT.

This chain uses TRBV6-6 with TRBJ1-3, with D possibly being TRBD1 (5 bases). The V end was cut by 7 bases, the J end by 0 bases, with 13 bases between. Germline V lookup: CDR1 MNHNY, CDR2 SVGAGI (reference sequence). The CDR3 has 15 residues. Here the CDR3 DNA reads TGTGCCAGCACCCGGGACGGGAGCTCTGGAAACACCATATATTTT. Translated, it gives CASTRDGSSGNTIYF.

The genes are TRBV18 and TRBJ2-2; tentatively, D is TRBD2 (5 bases). CDR3 size: 15 residues. Germline values: CDR1 KGHSH, CDR2 LQKENI. Trimming pared 1 base from V and 3 bases from J, leaving 9 bases between. CDR3 bases: TGTGCCAGCTCACCACAACGGGGAGACACCGGGGAGCTGTTTTTT. Translation: CASSPQRGDTGELFF.

This clone was seen more than once but under ten times. This chain joins TRBV5-1 and TRBJ1-2; TRBD1 matches at 7 bases. V lost 4 bases, J lost 7 bases, and 13 bases stayed unmatched. The CDR3 is made up of 15 amino acids. The germline V gene encodes CDR1 SGHRS and CDR2 YFSETQ. CDR3 amino acids: CASSPVQGSPFGYTF. CDR3 coding DNA: TGCGCCAGCAGCCCGGTACAGGGGAGTCCCTTTGGCTACACCTTC.

The V and J genes are TRBV19 and TRBJ2-1, with TRBD1 identical over 7 bases. CDR1 and CDR2 from the germline V gene are LNHDA and SQIVND (reference sequence). V shed 5 bases and J 2 bases; nucleotides not matched to a gene: 3. CDR3 size: 14 residues. The CDR3 DNA sequence: TGTGCCAGTAGTTACGACAGGGCCTACAATGAGCAGTTCTTC. It encodes CASSYDRAYNEQFF.

This sequence joins TRBV7-2 and TRBJ2-1, with 11 positions matching TRBD2. V shed 5 bases, J shed 6 bases, and the junction held 12 bases outside the gene matches. This CDR3 region has 17 residues. CDR1 is SGHTA and CDR2 is FQGNSA in the germline V gene. This chain's CDR3 is CASSRWASGRPGNEQFF. The CDR3, as DNA: TGTGCCAGCAGCCGCTGGGCTAGCGGGAGGCCGGGCAATGAGCAGTTCTTC.

The rearrangement uses TRBV30 and TRBJ2-1; D possibly corresponds to TRBD2 (6 bases). The CDR3 spans 14 residues. V shed 4 bases and J shed 3 bases, with 13 bases lying between them. CDR1 GTSNPN and CDR2 SVGIG come from the germline V gene (reference sequence). CDR3 residues: CAWNAGGIYNEQFF. CDR3 sequence (DNA): TGTGCCTGGAATGCAGGCGGGATCTACAATGAGCAGTTCTTC.

This clone has just a few counts. The chain couples TRBV3-1 (or the pseudogene TRBV3-2) to TRBJ2-4, with a tentative D call TRBD1 (6 bases). This CDR3 region has 17 residues. The V end was cut by 1 base, the J end by 6 bases, with 19 bases between. Germline V lookup: CDR1 LGHDT, CDR2 YNNKEL (reference sequence). CDR3 protein: CASSQVFRLTGRNIQYF. DNA for the CDR3: TGTGCCAGCAGCCAAGTTTTCAGGCTAACAGGGAGAAACATTCAGTACTTC.

DNA for the CDR3: TGTGCCAGCAGTTACCCAACCTACGAGCAGTACTTC. As protein: CASSYPTYEQYF. The chain couples TRBV6-2 or TRBV6-3 to TRBJ2-7; no firm D call. Germline V gene sequence: CDR1 MNHEY, CDR2 SVGEGT. Trimming shortened V by 2 bases and J by 2 bases, and 4 bases separated the two germline ends. This CDR3 spans 12 amino acids.

The gene calls are TRBV18 and TRBJ2-1; 7 bases are a match to TRBD1. This CDR3 contains 16 residues. Germline assignment: CDR1 KGHSH and CDR2 LQKENI. After removal of 2 bases from V and 0 bases from J, the junction contained 4 bases not matched to a gene. This chain's CDR3 is CASSPLQGSSYNEQFF. The CDR3 nucleotides read TGTGCCAGCTCACCATTACAGGGGAGCTCCTACAATGAGCAGTTCTTC.

This sequence joins TRBV5-1 and TRBJ2-5, with 9 bases matching TRBD2. With 2 bases clipped from V and 4 bases from J, the junction kept 6 bases outside the gene matches. This CDR3 has 15 residues. Looked up from germline, CDR1 is SGHRS and CDR2 is YFSETQ. CDR3 DNA: TGCGCCAGCAGCTTTAGCGGGGGTATCGGAGAGACCCAGTACTTC. Protein sequence: CASSFSGGIGETQYF. Full variable domain (rest looked up from reference TRBV5-1 and TRBJ2-5): KAGVTQTPRYLIKTRGQQVTLSCSPISGHRSVSWYQQTPGQGLQFLFEYFSETQRNKGNFPGRFSGRQFSNSRSEMNVSTLELGDSALYLCASSFSGGIGETQYFGPGTRLLVL.

This clone has a single count. The chain joins TRBV7-2 to TRBJ2-5; TRBD1 is a possible D gene (5 bases). The CDR3 covers 14 residues. CDR1 is SGHTA, CDR2 FQGNSA, per germline. Trimming stripped 1 base from V and 3 bases from J, with 9 bases between. The CDR3: CASSLGVGEETQYF. CDR3 nucleotide sequence: TGTGCCAGCAGCTTAGGAGTAGGGGAAGAGACCCAGTACTTC.

This clone was picked up one time. The V gene is TRBV19, the J gene TRBJ1-5; TRBD1 is a possible D gene (5 bases). The CDR3 runs to 16 residues. The ends were cut back, 2 bases at V and 3 bases at J, with 14 bases in the middle. Germline V gene data show CDR1 as LNHDA and CDR2 as SQIVND (reference sequence). DNA for the CDR3: TGTGCCAGTAGTATAATCCAGGGTAGAGACAATCAGCCCCAGCATTTT. This translates into CASSIIQGRDNQPQHF.

The rearrangement joins TRBV29-1 to TRBJ1-1; D is possibly TRBD1 (6 bases). Trimming removed 3 bases from V and 5 bases from J, with 13 bases in between. The germline CDR1 and CDR2 sequences are SQVTM and ANQGSEA. The CDR3 has 13 amino acids. The CDR3 DNA reads TGCAGCGTTGATCGGGGGGCAGGGACTGAAGCTTTCTTT. This encodes CSVDRGAGTEAFF.

CDR3 region: CATSDGDRVDTEAFF. The CDR3 bases are TGTGCCACCAGTGATGGCGACAGGGTTGACACTGAAGCTTTCTTT. The chain combines TRBV24-1 with TRBJ1-1; TRBD1 agrees at 7 bases. The CDR3 runs to 15 residues. J gave up 3 bases and V 3 bases, and 6 bases lay outside the gene matches. Germline assignment: CDR1 KGHDR and CDR2 SFDVKD.

This chain connects TRBV15 to TRBJ2-6; D gene unclear. The CDR3 loop spans 17 amino acids. Germline V gene data show CDR1 as LNHNV and CDR2 as YYDKDF (reference sequence). V was cut by 3 bases and J by 1 base, with 13 bases left in between. CDR3 sequence (DNA): TGTGCCACCAGCAGGGAGTATTGGTCGTCTGGGGCCAACGTCCTGACTTTC. Translating it yields CATSREYWSSGANVLTF.

The chain couples TRBV5-1 to TRBJ1-3, with 9 bases fitting TRBD1. The junction had 12 bases not matched to a gene; V was cut back by 4 bases and J by 4 bases. This CDR3 has 17 amino acids. CDR1 and CDR2 (germline): SGHRS, YFSETQ. The CDR3 DNA follows: TGCGCCAGCAGCCCGGGGGGACAGGGAACGGGAGGAAACACCATATATTTT. Its translation: CASSPGGQGTGGNTIYF.

The chain joins TRBV5-5 to TRBJ1-2; TRBD1 matches 10 bases. CDR3 length: 18 amino acids. Germline CDR1 SGHKS, CDR2 YYEKEE (reference sequence). V was clipped by 4 bases and J by 1 base; unmatched bases: 13. For the CDR3, the DNA is TGTGCCAGCAGCCCCCCCCCGACAGGGGGCGCGGTTAACTATGGCTACACCTTC. Translating gives CASSPPPTGGAVNYGYTF.

The chain employs TRBV28 and TRBJ1-5; a possible D gene is TRBD1 (5 bases). The V end lost 8 bases, the J end lost 2 bases, and 31 bases lay between the germline ends. The length of the CDR3 is 20 residues. The germline V gene has CDR1 MDHEN and CDR2 SYDVKM. The CDR3 bases are TGTGCCAGCCGAAGGCGGTCCTCTGCTTCCCGAGGAGGGGGCAATCAGCCCCAGCATTTT. Translated, it gives CASRRRSSASRGGGNQPQHF.

The V call is TRBV27, the J call TRBJ1-6; D call uncertain. The germline CDR1 and CDR2 sequences are MNHEY and SMNVEV (reference sequence). V was pared by 2 bases and J by 7 bases, with 6 bases between. The CDR3 extends over 13 amino acids. Written as DNA, the CDR3 is TGTGCCAGCAGTTTACAGTTAAATTCACCCCTCCACTTT. Encoded protein: CASSLQLNSPLHF.

The chain couples TRBV28 to TRBJ2-3; the match to TRBD1 covers 9 bases. Germline values: CDR1 MDHEN, CDR2 SYDVKM. The CDR3 is made up of 18 amino acids. The V and J ends lost 4 bases and 1 base, in that order; junction bases with no gene match: 12. CDR3 amino acids: CASSSLWTGASGTDTQYF. The CDR3 nucleotides read TGTGCCAGCAGTTCCCTATGGACAGGGGCCAGCGGCACAGATACGCAGTATTTT.

The V and J genes are TRBV10-3 and TRBJ2-7; tentatively, D is TRBD1 (6 bases). CDR1 is ENHRY, CDR2 SYGVKD, per germline. This CDR3 has 14 amino acids. The V end was cut by 3 bases, the J end by 3 bases, with 12 bases between. CDR3 protein: CAISERGQNYEQYF. The CDR3, as DNA: TGTGCCATCAGTGAACGGGGACAAAACTACGAGCAGTACTTC.

This clone was counted only a few times. This sequence joins TRBV9 and TRBJ1-3; weak D call: TRBD1 (5 bases). Germline-derived CDR1 and CDR2 are SGDLS and YYNGEE. Trimming left V 0 bases short and J 4 bases short, with 14 bases between. This CDR3 contains 16 residues. The CDR3 nucleotides are TGTGCCAGCAGCGTAGGGCAGGGACTGTTAGGAAACACCATATATTTT. It specifies CASSVGQGLLGNTIYF. The variable domain in full, completed from reference TRBV9 and TRBJ1-3, reads DSGVTQTPKHLITATGQRVTLRCSPRSGDLSVYWYQQSLDQGLQFLIQYYNGEERAKGNILERFSAQQFPDLHSELNLSSLELGDSALYFCASSVGQGLLGNTIYFGEGSWLTVV.

The rearrangement joins TRBV6-1 to TRBJ1-4; D remains ambiguous. Germline V gene lookup returns CDR1 MNHNS and CDR2 SASEGT. This CDR3 contains 17 residues. V lost 2 bases and J 5 bases, leaving 18 bases between the germline ends. CDR3 in amino acids: CASSEIVRWPPNEKLFF. Written as DNA, the CDR3 is TGTGCCAGCAGTGAAATTGTCCGTTGGCCCCCGAATGAAAAACTGTTTTTT.

This rearrangement joins TRBV5-1 to TRBJ2-3; TRBD2 is a possible D gene (6 bases). The CDR3 extends over 13 amino acids. CDR1 is SGHRS, CDR2 YFSETQ, per germline. Trimming shortened V by 3 bases and J by 4 bases, and 9 bases separated the two germline ends. The CDR3 loop is CASSSGTSDTQYF. The CDR3 nucleotides read TGCGCCAGCAGCTCCGGGACTTCAGATACGCAGTATTTT.